Reported below is one T cell receptor beta chain. Its antigen is still unknown. A much larger clone sits a single nucleotide away, making a read error possible. The data originate from a study of identifying expanded T cells in peripheral blood. Study-level results: About 1.2 clones differed between technical replicates, versus about 15 and 19 over time.

Germline assignment: CDR1 SGDLS and CDR2 YYNGEE. The V gene lost 3 bases and the J gene lost 5 bases, with 5 bases spanning the gap. This CDR3 comprises 12 residues. During the collection period, no donor immune events like infections were recorded. The repertoire was sequenced with immunoSEQ multiplex PCR; TCRdb's copy has only in-frame clones and lacks some. Among some 120,000 clones listed, 75% to 90% were seen once. Sequenced input: blood. This TCR derives from a person aged 18-70 years in good health. This chain uses TRBV9 with TRBJ2-2, with D unclear. The CDR3 region has the DNA TGTGCCAGCAGCGAGAGGACCGGGGAGCTGTTTTTT. Its translation is CASSERTGELFF. Based on the CDR3 plus reference TRBV9 and TRBJ2-2, the full variable domain is DSGVTQTPKHLITATGQRVTLRCSPRSGDLSVYWYQQSLDQGLQFLIQYYNGEERAKGNILERFSAQQFPDLHSELNLSSLELGDSALYFCASSERTGELFFGEGSRLTVL.